This T cell receptor (beta chain) was sequenced during a study of blood T cell repertoires in COVID-19. Overall study context: Some COVID-19 samples were acute and others convalescent; all came from the United States, Italy and Spain. T cells, B-cell-depleted T cells, or PBMCs provided the cDNA or gDNA that served as material.

Seattle's enrolled individuals joined amid active infection and were then monitored longitudinally. Sequencing used immunoSEQ multiplex PCR; TCRdb keeps in-frame clones, though not all of them. The table records about 220,000 clones, approximately 85% of them present only once. V lost 0 bases and J lost 7; bases outside the gene matches: 8. CDR3 length: 18 amino acids. The V gene's germline CDR1 is LGHDT and CDR2 YNNKEL (reference sequence). This sequence originates from an older woman with COVID-19, enrolled during active disease. The chain couples TRBV3-1 (or the pseudogene TRBV3-2) to TRBJ2-2, with 13 bases that match TRBD2. The specimen was peripheral blood. The CDR3: CASSQELAGGPSGGELFF. For the CDR3, the DNA is TGTGCCAGCAGCCAAGAACTAGCGGGAGGGCCGTCGGGCGGGGAGCTGTTTTTT.